This TCR beta chain was recovered during a study of PD-1 blockade in classical Hodgkin lymphoma. Every patient had relapsed following autologous stem cell transplantation, and cohorts differed in brentuximab vedotin exposure. Generated by immunoSEQ multiplex PCR, the TCRdb table keeps only in-frame clones and is missing some. The sample gives roughly 42,000 clones, about 70% of which show up once; around 22% is in the top ten. Findings of the study overall: As was reported, newly diagnosed patients showed lower baseline TCR diversity than healthy donors did. Individuals who commenced nivolumab within less than 1 year of ASCT were excluded.

Comments on this clone: Its antigen is unknown.

With V trimmed by 4 bases and J by 0 bases, 2 bases remained unmatched. The CDR3 length is 15 residues. The V gene's germline CDR1 is LNHDA and CDR2 SQIVND (reference sequence). Sequencing was performed on peripheral blood mononuclear cells (PBMCs), taken at baseline. This receptor was taken from a human donor with classical Hodgkin lymphoma. V usage is TRBV19 and J usage is TRBJ1-4; TRBD1 matches 7 bases. CDR3 in DNA: TGTGCCAGTAGTAGGGGGACAGCAACTAATGAAAAACTGTTTTTT. Protein: CASSRGTATNEKLFF.